A single sample gave rise to the 11 T cell receptor beta chains below, sequenced in a study of cytomegalovirus exposure and HLA in healthy donors. Here immunoSEQ multiplex PCR was the method, and the copy in TCRdb shows in-frame clones only, minus some. The sample includes about 240,000 clones, approximately 90% seen only once; the top ten take about 3%. Sequenced material: PBMCs. These receptors were taken from a man in his late teens or twenties in good health and CMV-seronegative.

The chain recombines TRBV2 with TRBJ1-5; D unresolved. The CDR3 length is 17 residues. Trimming left V 1 base short and J 5 bases short, with 18 bases between. From germline, CDR1 is SNHLY and CDR2 FYNNEI. The DNA of the CDR3 is TGTGCCAGCAGTGAAGGGGTCCCCGCGGAAGCCGATCAGCCCCAGCATTTT. Its protein product is CASSEGVPAEADQPQHF.

CDR3 region: CASSRRLAIYNEQFF. In DNA form, the CDR3 reads TGTGCCAGCAGCCGGCGGCTAGCCATATACAATGAGCAGTTCTTC. The rearrangement joins TRBV7-2 to TRBJ2-1; a weak D match, TRBD2 (5 bases). Germline CDR1 and CDR2: SGHTA and FQGNSA. This CDR3 region has 15 residues. The V and J ends lost 5 bases and 4 bases respectively, with 15 bases between them.

Only one count was recorded for this clone. This rearrangement joins TRBV6-6 to TRBJ2-7; TRBD2 matches 11 bases. The CDR3 loop spans 15 amino acids. With V trimmed by 5 bases and J by 6 bases, 9 bases remained unmatched. The germline V gene encodes CDR1 MNHNY and CDR2 SVGAGI (reference sequence). The CDR3 is CASSRLLAGESEQYF. The CDR3 bases are TGTGCCAGCAGTCGACTACTAGCGGGAGAGAGCGAGCAGTACTTC.

CDR3 nucleotide sequence: TGTGCCAGCAGCCACGCAGAGACTACGTACAATGAGCAGTTCTTC. Translation gives CASSHAETTYNEQFF. This chain connects TRBV7-8 to TRBJ2-1; D possibly corresponds to TRBD2 (5 bases). The V end was cut by 5 bases, the J end by 4 bases, with 15 bases between. Germline V gives CDR1 SGHVS, CDR2 FQNEAQ. CDR3 length equals 15 residues.

This clone was found once. This rearrangement joins TRBV7-2 to TRBJ2-7; 8 bases agree with TRBD2. The trim removed 1 base at V and 2 bases at J, leaving 4 bases unmatched. CDR3 length equals 15 residues. Germline V gene data show CDR1 as SGHTA and CDR2 as FQGNSA. As DNA, the CDR3 is TGTGCCAGCAGCTTAGTGGCGGGAGGTCCCTACGAGCAGTACTTC. It is translated as CASSLVAGGPYEQYF. Full variable domain (missing parts from reference TRBV7-2 and TRBJ2-7): GAGVSQSPSNKVTEKGKDVELRCDPISGHTALYWYRQSLGQGLEFLIYFQGNSAPDKSGLPSDRFSAERTGGSVSTLTIQRTQQEDSAVYLCASSLVAGGPYEQYFGPGTRLTVT.

The rearrangement joins TRBV4-3 to TRBJ2-3; D is ambiguous. The germline V gene encodes CDR1 LGHNA and CDR2 YSLEER. This CDR3 region has 15 residues. V lost 0 bases to trimming and J lost 4 bases, with 11 bases between them. The CDR3 loop is CASSQEAFGSDTQYF. The CDR3 coding sequence is TGCGCCAGCAGCCAAGAGGCCTTCGGGTCAGATACGCAGTATTTT.

The rearrangement links TRBV11-3 to TRBJ1-6; D may be TRBD1 (6 bases). There are 20 residues in the CDR3. V dropped 5 bases and J dropped 0 bases, with 23 bases sitting between them. Germline V CDR1 and CDR2: SGHNT, YENEEA. In DNA, the CDR3 is TGTGCCAGCAGCCCCCAGGGCCTACGGGACAAATCCTCCTATAATTCACCCCTCCACTTT. It codes for CASSPQGLRDKSSYNSPLHF.

The rearrangement links TRBV19 to TRBJ1-2, with D maybe TRBD1 (6 bases). The CDR3 has 12 residues. V was clipped by 5 bases and J by 5 bases, with 9 bases between them. The germline V gene encodes CDR1 LNHDA and CDR2 SQIVND (reference sequence). The chain's CDR3 is CASSPGQYGYTF. The CDR3 DNA follows: TGTGCCAGTAGTCCGGGACAATATGGCTACACCTTC.

V usage is TRBV7-8 and J usage is TRBJ2-2; 9 nucleotides match TRBD2. Germline CDR1 and CDR2: SGHVS and FQNEAQ. CDR3 length equals 18 residues. V was clipped by 1 base and J by 5 bases; unmatched bases: 11. Here the CDR3 reads CASSLVRWGSGGTGELFF. CDR3 DNA: TGTGCCAGCAGCTTAGTTCGTTGGGGTAGCGGGGGAACCGGGGAGCTGTTTTTT.

This clone appeared a single time. The chain employs TRBV6-6 and TRBJ2-7, with D possibly being TRBD1 (6 bases). The germline V gene has CDR1 MNHNY and CDR2 SVGAGI (reference sequence). This CDR3 contains 13 residues. The V end was cut by 6 bases, the J end by 4 bases, with 13 bases between. The CDR3 reads CASSRTEQYEQYF. The DNA of the CDR3 is TGTGCCAGCAGCCGGACAGAGCAGTACGAGCAGTACTTC.

The gene calls are TRBV5-1 and TRBJ2-1, with 7 bases lining up with TRBD1. With 5 bases clipped from V and 8 bases from J, the junction kept 13 bases outside the gene matches. CDR1 SGHRS and CDR2 YFSETQ come from the germline V gene. The length of the CDR3 is 15 residues. The CDR3 reads CASRRSTGIRDEQFF. CDR3 sequence (DNA): TGCGCCAGCAGAAGATCGACAGGGATAAGGGATGAGCAGTTCTTC.